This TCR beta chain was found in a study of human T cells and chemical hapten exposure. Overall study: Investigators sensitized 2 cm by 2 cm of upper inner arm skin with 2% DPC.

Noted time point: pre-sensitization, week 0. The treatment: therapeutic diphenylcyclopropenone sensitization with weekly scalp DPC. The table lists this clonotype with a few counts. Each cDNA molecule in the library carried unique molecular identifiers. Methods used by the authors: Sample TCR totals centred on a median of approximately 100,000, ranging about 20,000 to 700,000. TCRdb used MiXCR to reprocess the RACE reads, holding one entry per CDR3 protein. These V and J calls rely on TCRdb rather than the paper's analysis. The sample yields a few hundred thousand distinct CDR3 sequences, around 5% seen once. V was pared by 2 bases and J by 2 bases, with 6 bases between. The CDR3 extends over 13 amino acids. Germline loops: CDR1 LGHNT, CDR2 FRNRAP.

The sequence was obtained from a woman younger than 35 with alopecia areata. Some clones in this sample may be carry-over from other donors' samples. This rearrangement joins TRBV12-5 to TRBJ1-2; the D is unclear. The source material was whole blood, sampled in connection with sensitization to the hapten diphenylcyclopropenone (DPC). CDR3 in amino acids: CASGLRGNYGYTF. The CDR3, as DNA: TGTGCTAGTGGTTTGAGAGGGAACTATGGCTACACCTTC.